This is a list of T cell receptor beta chains from one sample in a study of shared clonotypes between healthy human individuals. Data came from immunoSEQ multiplex PCR; TCRdb stores just in-frame clones and leaves some out. The profile shows about 2 million clones, over 85% of them singletons. The sample was naive CD8+ T cells sorted from blood. These receptors all stem from a man in his late teens or twenties in good health. The CDR3 runs from the conserved cysteine through the conserved F or W.

v_call: TRBV4-3
j_call: TRBJ1-2
cdr3_aa: CASSRLTGTGDGYTF

v_call: TRBV27
j_call: TRBJ2-7
cdr3_aa: CASSFGSIYEQYF

v_call: TRBV9
j_call: TRBJ1-1
cdr3_aa: CASSVGSSSTEAFF

v_call: TRBV9
j_call: TRBJ1-2
cdr3_aa: CASSHGTGYTF

v_call: TRBV25-1
j_call: TRBJ1-2
cdr3_aa: CASSEGQIYGYTF

v_call: TRBV27
j_call: TRBJ2-7
cdr3_aa: CASSLARTHEQYF

v_call: TRBV19
j_call: TRBJ1-2
cdr3_aa: CASSPLQYNYGYTF

v_call: TRBV7-9
j_call: TRBJ2-6
cdr3_aa: CASSLEGDRYGANVLTF

v_call: TRBV7-9
j_call: TRBJ2-7
cdr3_aa: CASSIYSYEQYF

v_call: TRBV10-2
j_call: TRBJ2-7
cdr3_aa: CASSVTSEDYEQYF

v_call: TRBV29-1
j_call: TRBJ2-3
cdr3_aa: CSGEWGSGTDTQYF

v_call: TRBV5-1
j_call: TRBJ1-1
cdr3_aa: CASSLEEGHMNTEAFF

v_call: TRBV5-1
j_call: TRBJ2-7
cdr3_aa: CASSLVGTSGFSYEQYF

v_call: TRBV19
j_call: TRBJ2-5
cdr3_aa: CASSIGGLAGETQYF

v_call: TRBV28
j_call: TRBJ2-7
cdr3_aa: CASNWSYEQYF

v_call: TRBV4-1
j_call: TRBJ2-7
cdr3_aa: CASSQVEALGSYEQYF

v_call: TRBV28
j_call: TRBJ1-3
cdr3_aa: CASSSIPGTGGAFGNTIYF

v_call: TRBV7-9
j_call: TRBJ2-5
cdr3_aa: CASSLAPEIKETQYF

v_call: TRBV7-9
j_call: TRBJ2-3
cdr3_aa: CASSFPSVTDTQYF

v_call: TRBV7-9
j_call: TRBJ2-7
cdr3_aa: CASSPVIDRAPYEQYF

v_call: TRBV27
j_call: TRBJ1-5
cdr3_aa: CASSFGGSNQPQHF

v_call: TRBV4-1
j_call: TRBJ2-1
cdr3_aa: CASSHLAGAIYNEQFF

v_call: TRBV9
j_call: TRBJ2-3
cdr3_aa: CASSPLTASTDTQYF

v_call: TRBV10-2
j_call: TRBJ1-5
cdr3_aa: CASSDGRGNQPQHF

v_call: TRBV27
j_call: TRBJ2-7
cdr3_aa: CASSPSLGGVVYEQYF

v_call: TRBV5-6
j_call: TRBJ2-5
cdr3_aa: CASSLAEGGNKETQYF

v_call: TRBV5-1
j_call: TRBJ2-7
cdr3_aa: CASSPSGYEQYF

v_call: TRBV15
j_call: TRBJ1-1
cdr3_aa: CATSSTEITEAFF

v_call: TRBV5-1
j_call: TRBJ2-7
cdr3_aa: CASSLGYSYEQYF

v_call: TRBV6-1
j_call: TRBJ1-2
cdr3_aa: CASRNRGSDYGYTF

v_call: TRBV19
j_call: TRBJ1-5
cdr3_aa: CASSTLGDQPQHF

v_call: TRBV10-3
j_call: TRBJ2-5
cdr3_aa: CAISETSGKETQYF

v_call: TRBV5-1
j_call: TRBJ2-1
cdr3_aa: CASSLEFNEQFF

v_call: TRBV13
j_call: TRBJ1-5
cdr3_aa: CASSLNRDREPQHF

v_call: TRBV6-5
j_call: TRBJ1-5
cdr3_aa: CASTNNQPQHF

v_call: TRBV2
j_call: TRBJ2-7
cdr3_aa: CASSAGAYYEQYF